The 22 T cell receptor beta chains listed next were all sequenced from one sample in a study of beta chain features in type 1 diabetes. Since all of the isolated RNA was reverse transcribed, expressed TCRB transcripts were what got sequenced. Data came from immunoSEQ multiplex PCR; TCRdb stores just in-frame clones and leaves some out. The table includes about 900,000 clones, 15% to 20% detected once. The sequencing input was naive CD4+ T cells from blood. All receptors derive from a woman under 30 in good health.

This clone was counted only a few times. V gene TRBV7-3 combines with J gene TRBJ2-6, with 8 positions matching TRBD1. There are 17 residues in the CDR3. V was clipped by 1 base and J by 0 bases; unmatched bases: 2. The germline gives CDR1 SGHTA, CDR2 FQGTGA. The CDR3 is CASSLRTGSSGANVLTF. The CDR3 nucleotides read TGTGCCAGCAGCTTAAGGACAGGGAGCTCTGGGGCCAACGTCCTGACTTTC. Full variable domain (outside the CDR3, taken from reference TRBV7-3 and TRBJ2-6): GAGVSQTPSNKVTEKGKYVELRCDPISGHTALYWYRQSLGQGPEFLIYFQGTGAADDSGLPNDRFFAVRPEGSVSTLKIQRTERGDSAVYLCASSLRTGSSGANVLTFGAGSRLTVL.

J is TRBJ2-7 and V is TRBV4-3; D is unclear. CDR1 and CDR2 from the germline V gene are LGHNA and YSLEER. V was shortened by 0 bases and J by 2 bases, with 14 bases between the two germline ends. This CDR3 spans 16 amino acids. CDR3 sequence (DNA): TGCGCCAGCAGCCAAGAGTGGAGCTGGGGAACCTACGAGCAGTACTTC. Amino acids: CASSQEWSWGTYEQYF.

This clone was observed a handful of times. This chain links TRBV5-4 with TRBJ1-1; D is undetermined. There are 15 residues in the CDR3. V was pared by 0 bases and J by 4 bases, with 13 bases between. CDR1 and CDR2 (germline): SGHNT, YYREEE (reference sequence). The CDR3 protein is CASSLDLSARTEAFF. CDR3 in DNA: TGTGCCAGCAGCTTGGATTTATCGGCGCGCACTGAAGCTTTCTTT.

The rearrangement joins TRBV10-2 to TRBJ2-5; D possibly uses TRBD1 or TRBD2 (7 bases each). The germline CDR1 and CDR2 sequences are WSHSY and SAAADI. The CDR3 has 14 residues. V dropped 8 bases and J dropped 4 bases, with 17 bases sitting between them. The CDR3 DNA reads TGCGCCAGCCTGACAGGGACTAACGGAGAGACCCAGTACTTC. This sequence encodes CASLTGTNGETQYF.

The chain links TRBV11-2 to TRBJ2-1, with 7 bases identical to TRBD1. In germline, CDR1 is SGHAT, CDR2 FQNNGV. Unmatched junction bases numbered 5, after V lost 4 bases and J lost 5 bases. The CDR3 has 14 amino acids. Written as DNA, the CDR3 is TGTGCCAGCAGCTCGAACAGGGGCAACAATGAGCAGTTCTTC. Its protein is CASSSNRGNNEQFF.

This clone was seen only a few times. This chain uses TRBV11-1 with TRBJ1-6; D is unresolved. Germline CDR1 and CDR2: SGHAT and FQDESV (reference sequence). The CDR3 is made up of 12 amino acids. Trimming shortened V by 3 bases and J by 11 bases, and 8 bases separated the two germline ends. The CDR3 region has the DNA TGTGCCAGCAGCTTTCCGGCGGCACCCCTCCACTTT. The encoded protein is CASSFPAAPLHF.

This clone was picked up a small number of times. The chain uses TRBV19 and TRBJ1-1, with a tentative D call TRBD1 (6 bases). The CDR3 totals 14 residues. Germline-derived CDR1 and CDR2 are LNHDA and SQIVND (reference sequence). Trimming shortened V by 6 bases and J by 5 bases, and 16 bases separated the two germline ends. The CDR3 DNA is TGTGCCAGTAGGGCCGATACAGGGCGGACTGAAGCTTTCTTT. Translated, it gives CASRADTGRTEAFF.

To note about this clone: The sample has other DNA sequences that encode this CDR3 too. The genes are TRBV7-2 and TRBJ1-2; no clear D. The CDR3 length is 14 residues. V was shortened by 1 base and J by 4 bases, with 10 bases between the two germline ends. Germline V CDR1 and CDR2: SGHTA, FQGNSA. The CDR3 protein is CASSLGGSPYGYTF. CDR3 nucleotides: TGTGCCAGCAGCTTAGGAGGTAGCCCCTATGGCTACACCTTC. Full variable domain (remainder filled in from reference TRBV7-2 and TRBJ1-2): GAGVSQSPSNKVTEKGKDVELRCDPISGHTALYWYRQSLGQGLEFLIYFQGNSAPDKSGLPSDRFSAERTGGSVSTLTIQRTQQEDSAVYLCASSLGGSPYGYTFGSGTRLTVV.

This chain connects TRBV7-9 to TRBJ1-2, with 8 bases that match TRBD1. The CDR3 runs to 15 residues. Germline values: CDR1 SEHNR, CDR2 FQNEAQ (reference sequence). V shed 5 bases, J shed 3 bases, and the junction held 8 bases outside the gene matches. The chain's CDR3 is CASSLRQGRDYGYTF. The CDR3 nucleotides read TGTGCCAGCAGCCTCCGACAGGGGCGGGACTATGGCTACACCTTC.

As regards this clone: This same CDR3 is encoded by further DNA sequences in the sample. This chain links TRBV7-9 with TRBJ2-1, with TRBD2 as a possible D gene (5 bases). Trimming took 4 bases from V and 1 from J, leaving 8 bases between them. The CDR3 contains 14 residues. Germline assignment: CDR1 SEHNR and CDR2 FQNEAQ (reference sequence). CDR3: CASSSGGSYNEQFF. CDR3 nucleotide sequence: TGTGCCAGCAGCTCCGGAGGTTCCTACAATGAGCAGTTCTTC. Variable domain in full (rest from reference TRBV7-9 and TRBJ2-1): DTGVSQNPRHKITKRGQNVTFRCDPISEHNRLYWYRQTLGQGPEFLTYFQNEAQLEKSRLLSDRFSAERPKGSFSTLEIQRTEQGDSAMYLCASSSGGSYNEQFFGPGTRLTVL.

This clone was recorded a few times. The genes are TRBV7-9 and TRBJ1-1; tentative D call: TRBD1 (5 bases). The V and J ends lost 3 bases and 7 bases respectively, with 9 bases between them. In germline, CDR1 is SEHNR, CDR2 FQNEAQ (reference sequence). The CDR3 is made up of 12 amino acids. Written as DNA, the CDR3 is TGTGCCAGCAGCTTTCCGGGACTTGAAGCTTTCTTT. Its translation is CASSFPGLEAFF.

This clone was counted only a few times. The chain links TRBV5-1 to TRBJ2-5; the match to TRBD2 covers 13 bases. V trimming: 3 bases; J trimming: 3 bases; junction bases outside the gene matches: 8. This CDR3 spans 17 amino acids. Germline CDR1 SGHRS, CDR2 YFSETQ. CDR3 sequence: CASSSGTSGNLKETQYF. DNA of the CDR3: TGCGCCAGCAGCTCAGGGACTAGCGGGAATTTGAAAGAGACCCAGTACTTC.

The J gene is TRBJ2-1, the V gene TRBV12-5; D uncertain. The CDR3 spans 16 residues. V was trimmed by 3 bases and J by 0 bases, leaving 12 bases between them. CDR1 and CDR2 from the germline V gene are LGHNT and FRNRAP. CDR3 in amino acids: CASGLPRKSSYNEQFF. CDR3 bases: TGTGCTAGTGGTTTACCACGTAAGAGCTCCTACAATGAGCAGTTCTTC.

This clone was seen only a few times. The chain is built from TRBV2 and TRBJ2-5, with 7 bases matching TRBD2. CDR1 is SNHLY and CDR2 is FYNNEI in the germline V gene. J was trimmed by 0 bases and V by 7 bases; bases with no gene match: 2. This CDR3 is 13 amino acids long. The CDR3, as DNA: TGTGCCAGCATGCGGGGGAACCAAGAGACCCAGTACTTC. Protein sequence: CASMRGNQETQYF.

This clone was found a few times. This chain uses TRBV5-6 with TRBJ1-5; D is unclear. The CDR3 runs to 16 residues. Germline CDR1 reads SGHDT; CDR2 reads YYEEEE. Trimming left V 1 base short and J 0 bases short, with 11 bases between. Written as DNA, the CDR3 is TGTGCCAGCAGCTTGTCTCCCGGTTATAGCAATCAGCCCCAGCATTTT. Encoded protein: CASSLSPGYSNQPQHF.

The V call is TRBV29-1, the J call TRBJ2-7, with 8 positions matching TRBD1. V dropped 1 base and J dropped 7; count of bases not matched to a gene: 15. The CDR3 has 16 residues. The germline V gene encodes CDR1 SQVTM and CDR2 ANQGSEA. In DNA, the CDR3 is TGCAGCGTTGAAGGTGAGGGGCGGACAGGGACACGGGAGCAGTACTTC. This encodes CSVEGEGRTGTREQYF.

This clone showed up just a few times. The V call is TRBV10-2, the J call TRBJ2-7, with 14 bases fitting TRBD2. Germline V gene lookup returns CDR1 WSHSY and CDR2 SAAADI. The ends lost 6 bases at V and 3 bases at J; junction bases unmatched: 22. The CDR3 contains 21 residues. CDR3 amino acids: CASRGGTSGRGGPRASYEQYF. CDR3 coding DNA: TGCGCCAGCAGAGGGGGGACTAGCGGGAGAGGGGGCCCGAGAGCCAGCTACGAGCAGTACTTC.

The gene calls are TRBV9 and TRBJ2-6; D possibly corresponds to TRBD1 (6 bases). The CDR3 has 16 residues. V was trimmed by 2 bases and J by 0 bases, leaving 9 bases between them. The V gene's germline CDR1 is SGDLS and CDR2 YYNGEE. In DNA, the CDR3 is TGTGCCAGCAGCGTGGGACATCTCTCTGGGGCCAACGTCCTGACTTTC. Protein: CASSVGHLSGANVLTF.

In this sample, this clone turned up a few times. The J gene is TRBJ2-1, the V gene TRBV7-9; D gene uncertain. The V gene lost 5 bases and the J gene lost 0 bases, with 14 bases spanning the gap. The CDR3 length is 16 residues. Looked up from germline, CDR1 is SEHNR and CDR2 is FQNEAQ (reference sequence). This CDR3 reads CASSVYGDRSYNEQFF. CDR3 nucleotides: TGTGCCAGCAGCGTCTACGGCGACCGCTCCTACAATGAGCAGTTCTTC.

This clone was detected only a few times. The rearrangement links TRBV2 to TRBJ2-1; the match to TRBD2 covers 7 bases. Germline V CDR1 and CDR2: SNHLY, FYNNEI. Trimming at V came to 2 bases and at J to 4 bases, leaving 14 bases not matched to a gene. The CDR3 is 18 residues long. The CDR3 here is CASSEPPRLAESYNEQFF. CDR3 DNA: TGTGCCAGCAGTGAACCCCCCCGTCTAGCGGAGAGTTACAATGAGCAGTTCTTC.

This clone has only a few counts. The rearrangement links TRBV18 to TRBJ1-5; D is ambiguous. Germline V CDR1 and CDR2: KGHSH, LQKENI. V was pared by 2 bases and J by 8 bases, with 10 bases between. The CDR3 runs 13 residues. CDR3: CASSPGRGEPQHF. CDR3 sequence (DNA): TGTGCCAGCTCACCAGGTCGCGGGGAGCCCCAGCATTTT.

This clone was detected a few times. V usage is TRBV7-2 and J usage is TRBJ2-7; D not resolved. Germline V CDR1 and CDR2: SGHTA, FQGNSA. The CDR3 spans 14 residues. V dropped 1 base and J dropped 5 bases, with 12 bases sitting between them. The CDR3 bases are TGTGCCAGCAGCTTAGACGAGGCGGCTGACGAGCAGTACTTC. This sequence encodes CASSLDEAADEQYF.